This record looks at one T cell receptor beta chain sequence and its context. The data originate from a study of shared clonotypes between healthy human individuals. Profiling relied on immunoSEQ multiplex PCR, and the TCRdb table lists in-frame clones only, not all of them. The sample consists of over 1.5 million clones, under 99% of them appearing once. The material sequenced was naive CD4+ T cells sorted from blood. This sample's subset: CD45RA+ positively selected. The receptor's source is a young man in good health.

This CDR3 is CASSQPSGSSSYEQYF. The CDR3 DNA reads TGTGCCAGCAGCCAGCCGAGCGGGAGTAGTTCCTACGAGCAGTACTTC. The rearrangement links TRBV4-2 to TRBJ2-7; 8 nucleotides line up with TRBD2. The V gene end was trimmed by 3 bases and the J gene end by 1 base; junction bases not matched to a gene: 8. The germline V gene encodes CDR1 LGHNA and CDR2 YNFKEQ. This CDR3 comprises 16 residues.